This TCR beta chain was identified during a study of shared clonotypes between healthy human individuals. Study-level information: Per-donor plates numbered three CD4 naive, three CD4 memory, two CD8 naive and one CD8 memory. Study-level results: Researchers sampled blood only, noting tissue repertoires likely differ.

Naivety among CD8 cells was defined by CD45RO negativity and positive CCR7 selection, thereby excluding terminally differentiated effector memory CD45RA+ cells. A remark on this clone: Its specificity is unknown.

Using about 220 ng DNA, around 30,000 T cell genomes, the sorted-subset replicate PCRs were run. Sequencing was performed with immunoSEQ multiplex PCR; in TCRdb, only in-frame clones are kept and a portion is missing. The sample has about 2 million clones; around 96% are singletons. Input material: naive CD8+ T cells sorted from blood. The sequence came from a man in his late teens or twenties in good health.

The CDR3 is CAGELGPSYEQYF. CDR3 bases: TGTGCCGGAGAACTAGGCCCGTCCTACGAGCAGTACTTC. This sequence joins TRBV2 and TRBJ2-7; a weak D match, TRBD2 (5 bases). V was trimmed by 11 bases and J by 1 base, leaving 15 bases between them. The CDR3 consists of 13 residues. The germline V gene encodes CDR1 SNHLY and CDR2 FYNNEI.